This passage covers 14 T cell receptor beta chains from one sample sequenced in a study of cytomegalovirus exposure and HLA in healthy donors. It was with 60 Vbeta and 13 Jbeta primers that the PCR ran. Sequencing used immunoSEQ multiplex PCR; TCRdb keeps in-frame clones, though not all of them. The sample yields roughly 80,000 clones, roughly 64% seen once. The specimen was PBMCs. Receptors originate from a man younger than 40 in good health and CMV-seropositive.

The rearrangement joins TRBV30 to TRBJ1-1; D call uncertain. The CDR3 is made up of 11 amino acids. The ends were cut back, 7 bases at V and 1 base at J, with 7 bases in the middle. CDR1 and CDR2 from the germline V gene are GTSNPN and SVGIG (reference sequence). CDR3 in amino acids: CASLWNTEAFF. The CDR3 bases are TGTGCCTCCCTCTGGAACACTGAAGCTTTCTTT.

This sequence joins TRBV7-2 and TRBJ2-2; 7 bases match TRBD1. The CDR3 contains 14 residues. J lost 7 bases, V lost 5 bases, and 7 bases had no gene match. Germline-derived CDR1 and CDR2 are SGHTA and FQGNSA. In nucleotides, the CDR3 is TGTGCCAGCAGCGCAGACAGGGCGGGCGGGGAGCTGTTTTTT. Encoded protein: CASSADRAGGELFF.

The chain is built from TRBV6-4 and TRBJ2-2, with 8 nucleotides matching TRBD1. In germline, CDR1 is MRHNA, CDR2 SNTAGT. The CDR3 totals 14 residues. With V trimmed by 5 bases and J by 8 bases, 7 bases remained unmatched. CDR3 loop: CASSTDRAAGELFF. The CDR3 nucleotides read TGTGCCAGCAGTACGGACAGGGCGGCGGGGGAGCTGTTTTTT.

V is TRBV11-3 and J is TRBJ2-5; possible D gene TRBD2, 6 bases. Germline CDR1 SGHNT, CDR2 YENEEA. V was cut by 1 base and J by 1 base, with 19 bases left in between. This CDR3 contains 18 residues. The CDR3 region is CASSLVLGRRSSQETQYF. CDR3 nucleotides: TGTGCCAGCAGCTTAGTACTCGGGAGAAGGAGTAGCCAAGAGACCCAGTACTTC.

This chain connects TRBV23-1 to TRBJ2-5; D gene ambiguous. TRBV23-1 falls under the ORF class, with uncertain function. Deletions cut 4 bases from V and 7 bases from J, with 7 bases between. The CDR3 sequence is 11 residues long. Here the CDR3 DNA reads TGCGCCAGCAGTCCACCGGGGACCCAGTACTTC. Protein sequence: CASSPPGTQYF.

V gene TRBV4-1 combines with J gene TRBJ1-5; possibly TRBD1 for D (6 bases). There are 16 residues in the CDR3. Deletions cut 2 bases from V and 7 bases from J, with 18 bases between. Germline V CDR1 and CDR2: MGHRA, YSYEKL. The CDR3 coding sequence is TGCGCCAGCAGCCAATCAGGCTCCCAGGGGATACAGCCCCAGCATTTT. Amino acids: CASSQSGSQGIQPQHF.

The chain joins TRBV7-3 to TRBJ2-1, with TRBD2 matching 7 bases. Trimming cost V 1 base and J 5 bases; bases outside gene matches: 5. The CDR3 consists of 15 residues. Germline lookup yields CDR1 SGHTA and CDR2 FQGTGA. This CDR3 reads CASSLNVLANNEQFF. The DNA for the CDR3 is TGTGCCAGCAGCTTAAACGTACTAGCGAACAATGAGCAGTTCTTC.

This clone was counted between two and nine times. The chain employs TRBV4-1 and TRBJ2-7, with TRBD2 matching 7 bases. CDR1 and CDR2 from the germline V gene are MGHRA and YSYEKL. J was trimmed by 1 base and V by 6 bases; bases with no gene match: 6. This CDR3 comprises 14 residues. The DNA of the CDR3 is TGCGCCAGCAGTATCGGGACTACGTCCTACGAGCAGTACTTC. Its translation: CASSIGTTSYEQYF.

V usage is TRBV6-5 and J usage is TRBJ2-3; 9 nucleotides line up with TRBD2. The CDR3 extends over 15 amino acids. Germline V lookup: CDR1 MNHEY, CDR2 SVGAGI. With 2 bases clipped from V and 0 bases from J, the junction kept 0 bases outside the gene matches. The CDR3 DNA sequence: TGTGCCAGCAGTTACAGCGGGAGGAGCACAGATACGCAGTATTTT. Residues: CASSYSGRSTDTQYF.

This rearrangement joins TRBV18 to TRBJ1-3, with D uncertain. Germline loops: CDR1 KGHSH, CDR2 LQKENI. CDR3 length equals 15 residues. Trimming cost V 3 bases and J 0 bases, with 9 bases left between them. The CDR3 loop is CASSPGLTSGNTIYF. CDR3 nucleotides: TGTGCCAGCTCACCTGGACTCACCTCTGGAAACACCATATATTTT.

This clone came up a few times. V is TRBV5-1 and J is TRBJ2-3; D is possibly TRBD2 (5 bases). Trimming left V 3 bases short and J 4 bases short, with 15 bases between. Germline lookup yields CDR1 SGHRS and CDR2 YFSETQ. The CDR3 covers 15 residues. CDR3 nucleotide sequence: TGCGCCAGCAGCTCCCGCGGGTCCTCCCCAGATACGCAGTATTTT. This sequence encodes CASSSRGSSPDTQYF.

The CDR3 sequence is CASSETVSGGTDTQYF. In DNA, the CDR3 is TGTGCCAGCAGTGAAACCGTTAGCGGGGGCACAGATACGCAGTATTTT. The chain links TRBV6-1 to TRBJ2-3, with TRBD2 matching over 8 bases. The V gene end was trimmed by 2 bases and the J gene end by 1 base; junction bases not matched to a gene: 5. CDR3 length: 16 residues. Germline CDR1 reads MNHNS; CDR2 reads SASEGT.

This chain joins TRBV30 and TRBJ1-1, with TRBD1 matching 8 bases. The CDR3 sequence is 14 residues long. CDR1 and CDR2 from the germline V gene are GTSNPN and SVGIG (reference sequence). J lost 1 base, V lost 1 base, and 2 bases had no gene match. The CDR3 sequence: CAWSAGTGNTEAFF. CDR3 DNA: TGTGCCTGGAGTGCCGGGACAGGGAACACTGAAGCTTTCTTT.

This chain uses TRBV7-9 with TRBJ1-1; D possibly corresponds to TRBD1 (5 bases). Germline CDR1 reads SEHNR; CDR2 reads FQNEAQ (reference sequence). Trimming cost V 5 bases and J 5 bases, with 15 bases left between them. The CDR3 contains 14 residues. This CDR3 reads CASSPDFGATEAFF. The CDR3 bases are TGTGCCAGCAGCCCTGATTTTGGGGCAACTGAAGCTTTCTTT.